The 21 T cell receptor beta chains given below trace back to one sample, sequenced in a study of T cell responses to AZD1222 COVID-19 vaccine. Clones were sequenced by immunoSEQ multiplex PCR, and TCRdb holds only the in-frame ones, with some missing. The table has some 170,000 clones, just over 90% seen once. The specimen comprised peripheral blood, sampled on day 0 of AZD1222 vaccination. The receptor set was obtained from an adult in good health.

The chain employs TRBV19 and TRBJ1-2; a weak D match, TRBD1 (5 bases). Germline V gene data show CDR1 as LNHDA and CDR2 as SQIVND (reference sequence). CDR3 length: 16 residues. V gave up 3 bases and J gave up 2 bases, with 16 bases separating them. The DNA for the CDR3 is TGTGCCAGTAGTATCACCGGGGGAAGAGGGAACTATGGCTACACCTTC. This encodes CASSITGGRGNYGYTF.

This clone was counted at least ten times. The CDR3 protein is CASSFSSGGEQYF. In nucleotides, the CDR3 is TGTGCCAGCAGCTTTTCGTCGGGGGGAGAGCAGTACTTC. The chain employs TRBV11-2 and TRBJ2-7; 7 bases align to TRBD2. The ends lost 3 bases at V and 7 bases at J; junction bases unmatched: 6. Germline-derived CDR1 and CDR2 are SGHAT and FQNNGV. The CDR3 is 13 residues long.

The chain carries TRBV5-1 and TRBJ2-2; the match to TRBD2 covers 8 bases. The V segment lost 2 bases and the J segment 1 base; nucleotides outside the gene matches: 10. CDR1 SGHRS and CDR2 YFSETQ come from the germline V gene. The CDR3 runs to 18 residues. The CDR3 coding sequence is TGCGCCAGCAGCTTCAAGCGGGAGAGGGGTCTGAACACCGGGGAGCTGTTTTTT. It codes for CASSFKRERGLNTGELFF.

CDR3 sequence: CASSQGTVAKNIQYF. CDR3 coding DNA: TGTGCCAGCAGCCAAGGGACAGTTGCCAAAAACATTCAGTACTTC. The chain employs TRBV7-2 and TRBJ2-4; 7 bases fit TRBD1. Germline trimming cut 5 bases from V and 1 base from J; bases unmatched to any gene: 5. This CDR3 region has 15 residues. Germline lookup yields CDR1 SGHTA and CDR2 FQGNSA.

This chain links TRBV18 with TRBJ1-5; 7 bases are a match to TRBD1. Per germline, CDR1 KGHSH and CDR2 LQKENI. The CDR3 contains 16 residues. Trimming took 2 bases from V and 0 from J; bases not matched to a gene: 4. The CDR3 protein is CASSPGTVNSNQPQHF. CDR3 coding DNA: TGTGCCAGCTCACCAGGGACAGTTAATAGCAATCAGCCCCAGCATTTT.

The chain recombines TRBV6-5 with TRBJ2-7; 9 nucleotides agree with TRBD2. Unmatched junction bases numbered 11, after V lost 8 bases and J lost 6 bases. Germline V gene sequence: CDR1 MNHEY, CDR2 SVGAGI. This CDR3 contains 14 residues. The CDR3, as DNA: TGTGCCAGCCACTGGCGGGAGGGCCGTGTCGAGCAGTACTTC. Protein product: CASHWREGRVEQYF.

This sequence joins TRBV14 and TRBJ1-6; possibly TRBD1 for D (6 bases). Germline CDR1 and CDR2: SGHDN and FVKESK. The CDR3 totals 15 residues. Trimming cost V 1 base and J 9 bases, with 13 bases left between them. CDR3 nucleotide sequence: TGTGCCAGCAGCCAAGCCGGGGGGGCTAGTTCACCCCTCCACTTT. Its translation: CASSQAGGASSPLHF.

The chain is built from TRBV5-1 and TRBJ2-2; perhaps TRBD2 as D (5 bases). The V gene's germline CDR1 is SGHRS and CDR2 YFSETQ. CDR3 length equals 15 residues. Trimming cost V 0 bases and J 4 bases, with 10 bases left between them. The CDR3 reads CASSLEEGVTGELFF. Written as DNA, the CDR3 is TGCGCCAGCAGCTTGGAAGAGGGCGTCACCGGGGAGCTGTTTTTT.

CDR3 protein: CASSPLLDTEAFF. The DNA for the CDR3 is TGTGCCAGCTCACCACTTTTAGACACTGAAGCTTTCTTT. The rearrangement links TRBV18 to TRBJ1-1; the D is unclear. The CDR3 is 13 amino acids. Trimming pared 1 base from V and 3 bases from J, leaving 6 bases between. Germline V gives CDR1 KGHSH, CDR2 LQKENI.

The J gene is TRBJ2-3, the V gene TRBV13, with D unclear. Between the trimmed V and J ends, which lost 0 bases and 4 bases, there was a span of 5 bases. Germline V gene lookup returns CDR1 PRHDT and CDR2 FYEKMQ (reference sequence). CDR3 length: 13 amino acids. CDR3 loop: CASSLGLADTQYF. The DNA of the CDR3 is TGTGCCAGCAGCTTAGGACTCGCAGATACGCAGTATTTT.

V is TRBV4-1 and J is TRBJ2-7, with D uncertain. CDR1 is MGHRA and CDR2 is YSYEKL in the germline V gene. The CDR3 covers 15 residues. V was cut by 0 bases and J by 1 base, with 10 bases left in between. This CDR3 is CASSQEPVTSYEQYF. In DNA form, the CDR3 reads TGCGCCAGCAGCCAAGAGCCAGTGACTTCCTACGAGCAGTACTTC.

This sequence joins TRBV6-1 and TRBJ1-5; D is undetermined. The CDR3 runs 13 residues. Germline V gene lookup returns CDR1 MNHNS and CDR2 SASEGT. Between the trimmed V and J ends, which lost 3 bases and 9 bases, there was a span of 12 bases. CDR3 sequence (DNA): TGTGCCAGCAGTGATACGCGAGCGGGGCCCCAGCATTTT. Translating it yields CASSDTRAGPQHF.

This chain links TRBV10-1 with TRBJ2-3; D is perhaps TRBD2 (5 bases). In germline, CDR1 is WNHNN, CDR2 SYGVQD (reference sequence). This CDR3 has 14 amino acids. V was shortened by 0 bases and J by 5 bases, with 9 bases between the two germline ends. Here the CDR3 DNA reads TGCGCCAGCAGTGAGTCGGGCGGGCGAGATACGCAGTATTTT. Its protein product is CASSESGGRDTQYF.

The rearrangement uses TRBV3-1 (or the pseudogene TRBV3-2) and TRBJ2-2; either TRBD1 or TRBD2 may supply D (5 bases each). V lost 4 bases to trimming and J lost 0 bases, with 9 bases between them. Looked up from germline, CDR1 is LGHDT and CDR2 is YNNKEL (reference sequence). The CDR3 runs to 15 residues. The CDR3, as DNA: TGTGCCAGCAGCCTCCGGGACGCGAACACCGGGGAGCTGTTTTTT. Amino acid sequence: CASSLRDANTGELFF.

The V call is TRBV19, the J call TRBJ2-1, with D tentatively TRBD2 (6 bases). The CDR3 extends over 13 amino acids. Trimming removed 4 bases from V and 6 bases from J, with 10 bases in between. Looked up from germline, CDR1 is LNHDA and CDR2 is SQIVND (reference sequence). The CDR3 DNA sequence: TGTGCCAGTAGTAGCGGGATGGGCAATGAGCAGTTCTTC. Residues: CASSSGMGNEQFF.

This chain links TRBV27 with TRBJ2-7; 12 bases are a match to TRBD1. With 2 bases clipped from V and 3 bases from J, the junction kept 11 bases outside the gene matches. CDR1 and CDR2 (germline): MNHEY, SMNVEV (reference sequence). The CDR3 consists of 18 residues. As DNA, the CDR3 is TGTGCCAGCAGTTTAAATAAAGGGGGGACAGGGGGCCTCTACGAGCAGTACTTC. It codes for CASSLNKGGTGGLYEQYF.

The rearrangement uses TRBV25-1 and TRBJ2-1; 7 bases are shared with TRBD2. CDR3 size: 14 residues. The V gene's germline CDR1 is MGHDK and CDR2 SYGVNS. After removal of 4 bases from V and 3 bases from J, the junction contained 3 bases not matched to a gene. The CDR3 nucleotides read TGTGCCAGCAGTGTAGGCGGGAGCTACAATGAGCAGTTCTTC. Protein: CASSVGGSYNEQFF.

The chain has TRBV6-1 and TRBJ2-2; D is perhaps TRBD2 (6 bases). V lost 3 bases and J 4 bases, leaving 12 bases between the germline ends. This CDR3 contains 15 residues. The germline gives CDR1 MNHNS, CDR2 SASEGT. In DNA, the CDR3 is TGTGCCAGCAGTGAGGTGGTTAGCGGCACCGGGGAGCTGTTTTTT. Its translation is CASSEVVSGTGELFF.

This chain uses TRBV6-5 with TRBJ2-1, with TRBD1 matching over 10 bases. V gave up 6 bases and J gave up 7 bases; unmatched junction bases: 9. The CDR3 is 15 amino acids. Germline-derived CDR1 and CDR2 are MNHEY and SVGAGI. The CDR3 loop is CASRMTGGAWNEQFF. As DNA, the CDR3 is TGTGCCAGCAGGATGACAGGGGGCGCGTGGAATGAGCAGTTCTTC.

A few counts support this clone. The J gene is TRBJ1-5, the V gene TRBV5-1, with TRBD1 matching over 8 bases. Germline CDR1 is SGHRS and CDR2 is YFSETQ. V trimming: 0 bases; J trimming: 2 bases; junction bases outside the gene matches: 1. The CDR3 sequence is 15 residues long. CDR3 loop: CASSLEGQGNQPQHF. The DNA for the CDR3 is TGCGCCAGCAGCTTGGAGGGACAGGGCAATCAGCCCCAGCATTTT.

V is TRBV10-3 and J is TRBJ2-1, with TRBD2 as a possible D gene (5 bases). Trimming removed 4 bases at V and 8 bases at J, with 12 bases between. There are 13 residues in the CDR3. Germline-derived CDR1 and CDR2 are ENHRY and SYGVKD. The CDR3 loop is CAISVLAWDEQFF. DNA of the CDR3: TGTGCCATCAGTGTCCTAGCTTGGGATGAGCAGTTCTTC.